Listed below are T cell receptor beta chains from one sample, sequenced in a study of cytomegalovirus exposure and HLA in healthy donors. TCRdb's table, derived via immunoSEQ multiplex PCR, lists solely in-frame clones and lacks some. Here the sample spans approximately 100,000 clones, 60% to 75% being singletons. Sequencing input: PBMCs. The receptors stem from a man aged 50 or older in good health and CMV-seronegative. Both conserved end residues are trimmed from each CDR3. The D gene is left open where the match is weak. The size field is filled for only some rows; it gives once, few, many or a size class.

TRBJ2-1,TRBD2,12,NA,TRBV29-1,SVRTSGVYNEQF
TRBJ2-3,TRBD2,17,NA,TRBV7-8,ASSPGRTSGRAKADTQY
TRBJ1-5,TRBD1,13,NA,TRBV16,ASSQSGQGSPPQH
TRBJ1-1,NA,12,few,TRBV6-6,ASAEGAGGTEAF
TRBJ1-5,TRBD1,11,NA,TRBV6-6,ASRGTGEQPQH
TRBJ2-1,NA,13,NA,TRBV19,ASSPGASSYNEQF
TRBJ1-6,TRBD1,12,NA,TRBV2,ASSLTGVDSPLH
TRBJ2-5,NA,12,NA,TRBV4-3,ASSHPGTQETQY
TRBJ2-2,NA,13,few,TRBV30,AWSSSPLNTGELF
TRBJ2-7,NA,14,once,TRBV10-3,AISELAAGRTYEQY
TRBJ2-1,TRBD2,15,NA,TRBV5-1,ASSPRLAGAVGNEQF
TRBJ2-2,NA,14,NA,TRBV5-1,ASSLKGQRNTGELF
TRBJ1-6,TRBD1,11,NA,TRBV7-2,ASSIRDRVGLH
TRBJ1-5,TRBD1,12,NA,TRBV6-5,ASSHDRDNQPQH
TRBJ2-1,TRBD1,14,NA,TRBV9,ASSEAPGQAYNEQF
TRBJ2-1,TRBD2,13,NA,TRBV4-3,ASSQGAGEAREQF
TRBJ2-5,TRBD1,12,NA,TRBV6-4,ASSPRQGQETQY
TRBJ2-3,TRBD1,14,NA,TRBV7-8,ASSLARQGGTDTQY
TRBJ2-1,TRBD1,12,NA,TRBV6-6,ASSYARDSNEQF
TRBJ1-2,NA,12,few,TRBV5-4,ASSLDRGGVGYT
TRBJ1-2,NA,11,NA,TRBV28,ASREEGVYGYT
TRBJ2-6,NA,12,NA,TRBV28,ASSFGAGANVLT
TRBJ2-3,NA,12,few,TRBV28,ASRMVGETDTQY
TRBJ2-6,NA,14,NA,TRBV11-2,ASTWGGVPPGNVLT
TRBJ1-2,NA,11,NA,TRBV7-2,ASSLLGGAGYT
TRBJ2-7,TRBD1,13,NA,TRBV28,ASSRPGTGNYEQY
TRBJ2-1,NA,10,once,TRBV19,ASSIGGSFQF
TRBJ1-1,TRBD1,15,few,TRBV28,ASSPRDRGQRRTEAF
TRBJ2-7,TRBD1,11,NA,TRBV6-1,ASTLGQSYEQY